This T cell receptor beta chain was recovered during a study of T-cell reconstitution after alpha-beta-depleted transplantation in children. The CDR3 extends over 16 amino acids. The V gene end was trimmed by 2 bases and the J gene end by 5 bases; junction bases not matched to a gene: 8. Germline assignment: CDR1 DFQATT and CDR2 SNEGSKA (reference sequence). As it was prepared, the TCRbeta library received unique molecular identifiers. TCRdb redid the calling of the PCR reads with MiXCR, one entry per CDR3 protein. The repertoire holds around 190,000 distinct CDR3 sequences, approximately 6.9% seen once, with more than 5.5% in the top ten. Only a few counts were recorded for this clonotype.

The sample was PBMCs, taken before TCRalphabeta/CD19-depleted stem cell transplant. The sequence derives from a boy between 2 and 15 years old with acute lymphoblastic leukemia, due to receive a stem cell transplant. V and J are TRBV20-1 and TRBJ2-5; TRBD2 aligns across 13 bases. The DNA of the CDR3 is TGCAGTGCTAGACTGCGGACTAGCGGGAGTGGGGAGACCCAGTACTTC. Protein sequence: CSARLRTSGSGETQYF.